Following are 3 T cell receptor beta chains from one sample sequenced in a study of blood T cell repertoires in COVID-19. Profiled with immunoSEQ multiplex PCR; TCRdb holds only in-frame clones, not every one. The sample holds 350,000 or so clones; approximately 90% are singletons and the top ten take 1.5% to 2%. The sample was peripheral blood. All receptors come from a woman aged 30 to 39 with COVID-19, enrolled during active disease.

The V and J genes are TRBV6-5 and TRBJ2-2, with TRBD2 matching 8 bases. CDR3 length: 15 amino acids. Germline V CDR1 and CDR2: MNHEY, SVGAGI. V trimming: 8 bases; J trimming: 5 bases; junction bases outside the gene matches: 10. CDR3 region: CASSRPRGGTGELFF. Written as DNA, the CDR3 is TGTGCCAGCTCCCGGCCCCGGGGGGGGACCGGGGAGCTGTTTTTT.

CDR3 amino acids: CATSDLSAGASSGANVLTF. The CDR3 DNA follows: TGTGCCACCAGTGACCTTTCTGCGGGGGCGAGCTCTGGGGCCAACGTCCTGACTTTC. The V call is TRBV24-1, the J call TRBJ2-6, with a weak D call TRBD2 (7 bases). The CDR3 sequence is 19 residues long. CDR1 is KGHDR, CDR2 SFDVKD, per germline. V was clipped by 4 bases and J by 0 bases, with 18 bases between them.

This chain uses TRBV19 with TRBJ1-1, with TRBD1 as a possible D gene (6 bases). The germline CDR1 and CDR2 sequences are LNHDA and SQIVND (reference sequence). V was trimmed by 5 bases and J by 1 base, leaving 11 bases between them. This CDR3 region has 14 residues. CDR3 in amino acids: CASSLPTGNTEAFF. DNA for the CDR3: TGTGCCAGTAGTCTACCGACAGGGAACACTGAAGCTTTCTTT.